The TCR beta chain under discussion was sequenced for a study of T cells in Graves' hyperthyroidism and ophthalmopathy. Study-level results: A median roughly six months before onset, the model predicted ophthalmopathy.

RNA transcripts served as the template for amplifying TCR beta CDR3 regions. An initial round of RT-PCR targeting the TCR CDR3 relied on the HTBI primer set. In TCRdb, the multiplex PCR reads were re-called with MiXCR into one record per CDR3 protein. Of about 700,000 distinct CDR3 sequences in the sample, 45% were seen once. Pregnant or lactating patients were excluded, as were those with uncontrolled infection or other autoimmune disease. Losses at the gene ends were 10 bases for V and 6 bases for J; bases not matched to a gene: 2. This CDR3 comprises 12 residues. CDR1 is LNHNV, CDR2 YYDKDF, per germline (reference sequence). This clonotype was found a few times. Its antigen remains unknown.

The TCR sequence derives from an adult man with Graves' disease, either hyperthyroidism or ophthalmopathy (not recorded which). The chain joins TRBV15 to TRBJ1-5, with 11 bases aligning to TRBD1. The sample consisted of peripheral blood or thyroid tissue (not recorded which). CDR3: CANGQGAQPQHF. The CDR3 nucleotides read TGTGCCAACGGACAGGGGGCTCAGCCCCAGCATTTT.